These 13 T cell receptor beta chains share one sample of origin, sequenced in a study of T cell repertoires in cytomegalovirus infection. No antigens are known for them. Via MiXCR, TCRdb re-called the reads, giving one row per CDR3 protein. The sample carries about a million distinct CDR3 sequences, roughly 30% recorded once. Specimen: cultured CD8+ T cells from PBMCs, collected from culture after CMV antigen stimulation. These receptors all stem from a human donor in good health (CMV status not recorded). Some clones in this sample may be carry-over from other donors' samples.

This clonotype occurred many times. The chain carries TRBV7-9 and TRBJ2-7, with 10 bases fitting TRBD1. CDR1 SEHNR and CDR2 FQNEAQ come from the germline V gene (reference sequence). This CDR3 is built from 20 residues. J gave up 0 bases and V 5 bases, and 19 bases lay outside the gene matches. The DNA for the CDR3 is TGTGCCAGCAGCCAGATAGTCCCGGGACAGGGGCTGTTCCGCTCCTACGAGCAGTACTTC. It yields the protein CASSQIVPGQGLFRSYEQYF.

This clonotype came up once. Given a much more abundant clone one base away, this may be a read error. CDR3 nucleotide sequence: TGTGTTAGCAGCCCCGGGGAAGGCCTCACGGGGACAGATACGCAGTATTTT. This gives the protein CVSSPGEGLTGTDTQYF. The chain uses TRBV7-6 and TRBJ2-3; maybe TRBD2 (5 bases). Germline CDR1 is SGHVS and CDR2 is FNYEAQ. CDR3 length: 17 residues.

The chain couples TRBV7-9 to TRBJ1-4; TRBD1 matches 8 bases. The junction had 8 bases not matched to a gene; V was cut back by 3 bases and J by 5 bases. This CDR3 spans 16 amino acids. Germline V gives CDR1 SEHNR, CDR2 FQNEAQ (reference sequence). CDR3 sequence: CASSFTQGALNEKLFF. The CDR3 nucleotides read TGTGCCAGCAGCTTCACTCAGGGGGCCCTGAATGAAAAACTGTTTTTT.

The chain employs TRBV5-4 and TRBJ2-1; 9 bases fit TRBD2. V was clipped by 4 bases and J by 3 bases; unmatched bases: 5. Germline V gene lookup returns CDR1 SGHNT and CDR2 YYREEE (reference sequence). The CDR3 has 15 amino acids. The CDR3 coding sequence is TGTGCCAGCAGCCACCAGCGGGAGGTCTACAATGAGCAGTTCTTC. Translated: CASSHQREVYNEQFF.

This clonotype has just a few counts. The gene calls are TRBV4-1 and TRBJ1-1, with D perhaps matching TRBD1 (6 bases). The CDR3 sequence is 15 residues long. Germline V gene lookup returns CDR1 MGHRA and CDR2 YSYEKL. Trimming left V 1 base short and J 5 bases short, with 14 bases between. CDR3 nucleotides: TGCGCCAGCAGCCAAGTCCGGGGGGCGAGGACTGAAGCTTTCTTT. Translated, it gives CASSQVRGARTEAFF.

This rearrangement joins TRBV6-5 to TRBJ1-6; maybe TRBD1 (5 bases). In germline, CDR1 is MNHEY, CDR2 SVGAGI. Trimming removed 2 bases at V and 7 bases at J, with 12 bases between. The CDR3 has 15 amino acids. The CDR3 coding sequence is TGTGCCAGCAGTTACCCCCAGGGTAGGAATTCACCCCTCCACTTT. This gives the protein CASSYPQGRNSPLHF.

The V call is TRBV4-2, the J call TRBJ1-5, with D hard to call. V was cut by 0 bases and J by 7 bases, with 7 bases left in between. Germline loops: CDR1 LGHNA, CDR2 YNFKEQ. The CDR3 is 13 amino acids. The CDR3 nucleotides are TGTGCCAGCAGCCAAGATATGAGCCAGCCCCAGCATTTT. Translated: CASSQDMSQPQHF.

The chain carries TRBV6-4 and TRBJ2-7; either TRBD1 or TRBD2 may supply D (5 bases each). The CDR3 spans 15 residues. V lost 6 bases and J lost 5, with 20 bases in between. CDR1 MRHNA and CDR2 SNTAGT come from the germline V gene. The CDR3 loop is CASSPAGTATHEQYV. Here the CDR3 DNA reads TGTGCCAGCAGCCCCGCCGGGACGGCGACCCACGAGCAGTACGTC.

The table lists this clonotype with a few counts. J is TRBJ2-5 and V is TRBV9; 8 nucleotides agree with TRBD1. V shed 3 bases, J shed 5 bases, and the junction held 12 bases outside the gene matches. This CDR3 contains 16 residues. The germline gives CDR1 SGDLS, CDR2 YYNGEE. Here the CDR3 DNA reads TGTGCCAGCAGCGAGAACCCAGGGGGCTTGTGGGAGACCCAGTACTTC. Translated, it gives CASSENPGGLWETQYF.

As regards this clonotype: A much bigger clone sits one base away, suggesting this may be a read error. The V gene is TRBV4-1, the J gene TRBJ1-1; no firm D call. The CDR3 spans 13 residues. Germline loops: CDR1 MGHRA, CDR2 YSYEKL. The CDR3 coding sequence is TGCGCCAGCAGCCCGACGGCGGCAACTGAAACTTTCTTT. Encoded protein: CASSPTAATETFF.

This clonotype was seen repeatedly, ten times or more. The V call is TRBV12-3 or TRBV12-4, the J call TRBJ1-2; tentative D call: TRBD1 (5 bases). The CDR3 is 13 amino acids. The V and J ends lost 7 bases and 8 bases respectively, with 17 bases between them. The CDR3 spells CASNPGGGGGYTF. In DNA, the CDR3 is TGTGCCAGCAACCCTGGGGGAGGAGGAGGCTACACCTTC.

The rearrangement joins TRBV12-3 or TRBV12-4 to TRBJ2-2; D possibly corresponds to TRBD1 (6 bases). The CDR3 has 15 residues. The V end lost 5 bases, the J end lost 3 bases, and 13 bases lay between the germline ends. The CDR3 DNA reads TGTGCCAGCAGTACCCGACAGGACTACACCGGGGAGCTGTTTTTT. Translation gives CASSTRQDYTGELFF.

Worth noting for this clonotype: The junction departs from germline at one end; a sequencing error may be responsible. The chain recombines TRBV6-1 with TRBJ1-2, with a weak D call TRBD1 (5 bases). Germline-derived CDR1 and CDR2 are MNHNS and SASEGT. The CDR3 is 10 amino acids. CDR3 DNA sequence: TGTGCCAGCAGTGGCCGGGACGTCATCTTC. Amino acids: CASSGRDVIF.